One sample yielded the 6 T cell receptor beta chains listed below, sequenced in a study of T cells after yellow fever vaccination. TCRdb redid the calling of the 5' RACE reads with MiXCR, one entry per CDR3 protein. The sample yields around 340,000 distinct CDR3 sequences, 9.5% to 15% seen once. The sample was CD4+ T cells sorted from PBMCs, taken 15 days after the yellow fever booster vaccination. Every receptor here comes from a man younger than 35 who received the YFV17D yellow fever vaccine.

The chain employs TRBV7-2 and TRBJ2-3, with TRBD2 matching over 9 bases. Per the germline V gene, CDR1 is SGHTA and CDR2 is FQGNSA. This CDR3 has 17 amino acids. With 2 bases clipped from V and 2 bases from J, the junction kept 8 bases outside the gene matches. DNA for the CDR3: TGTGCCAGCAGCTTATATAGCGGGGGAGCCAACACAGATACGCAGTATTTT. Protein product: CASSLYSGGANTDTQYF. Supplemented by reference TRBV7-2 and TRBJ2-3, the full variable domain reads GAGVSQSPSNKVTEKGKDVELRCDPISGHTALYWYRQSLGQGLEFLIYFQGNSAPDKSGLPSDRFSAERTGGSVSTLTIQRTQQEDSAVYLCASSLYSGGANTDTQYFGPGTRLTVL.

This clonotype showed up many times. In DNA, the CDR3 is TGTGCCAGCAGTTTCAGCCAGGGTCCAAACATTCAGTACTTC. Amino acid sequence: CASSFSQGPNIQYF. The chain is built from TRBV2 and TRBJ2-4, with D possibly matching TRBD1 (5 bases). Germline values: CDR1 SNHLY, CDR2 FYNNEI. V lost 5 bases and J lost 6, with 14 bases in between. This CDR3 is 14 amino acids long.

The rearrangement uses TRBV6-2 or TRBV6-3 and TRBJ2-3; D possibly corresponds to TRBD2 (5 bases). V lost 7 bases, J lost 6 bases, and 14 bases lay in between. The CDR3 is made up of 13 amino acids. Per the germline V gene, CDR1 is MNHEY and CDR2 is SVGEGT. CDR3 protein: CASTTRVLDTQYF. The CDR3 nucleotides are TGTGCCAGCACGACGCGGGTGCTGGATACGCAGTATTTT.

This clonotype was counted only a few times. This chain uses TRBV3-1 with TRBJ2-5; D is unclear. The CDR3 is 13 residues long. Germline lookup yields CDR1 LGHDT and CDR2 YNNKEL (reference sequence). V shed 3 bases and J shed 1 base, with 6 bases lying between them. CDR3 DNA: TGTGCCAGCAGCCATAACCGCCAAGAGACCCAGTACTTC. Translated, it gives CASSHNRQETQYF.

In its sample, this clonotype was seen many times. This chain connects TRBV5-1 to TRBJ1-1, with TRBD1 identical over 7 bases. Losses at the gene ends were 5 bases for V and 0 bases for J; bases not matched to a gene: 4. CDR1 SGHRS and CDR2 YFSETQ come from the germline V gene. This CDR3 spans 14 amino acids. The CDR3 loop is CASRVTGLNTEAFF. The CDR3 nucleotides read TGCGCCAGCAGAGTGACAGGGCTGAACACTGAAGCTTTCTTT.

This clonotype was picked up a small number of times. The rearrangement joins TRBV6-2 or TRBV6-3 to TRBJ2-7, with D tentatively TRBD1 or TRBD2 (5 bases each). Germline V gives CDR1 MNHEY, CDR2 SVGEGT. This CDR3 is 14 amino acids long. Trimming pared 7 bases from V and 5 bases from J, leaving 18 bases between. The CDR3 loop reads CASTPLRDVHEQYF. The CDR3 DNA reads TGTGCCAGCACCCCGCTCCGGGACGTCCACGAGCAGTACTTC.